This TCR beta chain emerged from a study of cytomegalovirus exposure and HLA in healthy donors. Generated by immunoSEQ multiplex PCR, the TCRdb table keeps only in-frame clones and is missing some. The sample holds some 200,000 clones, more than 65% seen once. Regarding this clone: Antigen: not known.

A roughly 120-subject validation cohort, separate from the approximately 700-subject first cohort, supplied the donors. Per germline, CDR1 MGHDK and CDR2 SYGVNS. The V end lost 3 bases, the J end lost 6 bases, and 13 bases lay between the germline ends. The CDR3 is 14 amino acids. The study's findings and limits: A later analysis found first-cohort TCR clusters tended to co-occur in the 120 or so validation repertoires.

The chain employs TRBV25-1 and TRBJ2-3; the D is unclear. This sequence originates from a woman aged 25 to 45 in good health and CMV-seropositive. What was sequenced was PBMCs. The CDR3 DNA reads TGTGCCAGCAGTGACCCAGTTTTGATCGATACGCAGTATTTT. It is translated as CASSDPVLIDTQYF. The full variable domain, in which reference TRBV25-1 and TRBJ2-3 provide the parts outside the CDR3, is EADIYQTPRYLVIGTGKKITLECSQTMGHDKMYWYQQDPGMELHLIHYSYGVNSTEKGDLSSESTVSRIRTEHFPLTLESARPSHTSQYLCASSDPVLIDTQYFGPGTRLTVL.